These T cell receptor beta chains were read from a single sample in a study of Graves' ophthalmopathy and Graves' hyperthyroidism. Using its own MiXCR run on the multiplex PCR reads, TCRdb lists one record per CDR3 protein. This sample has about 740,000 distinct CDR3 sequences, with around 40% found just once. The sequencing sample was made of peripheral blood. The receptors derive from an adult man with Graves' ophthalmopathy. CDR3s include the opening cysteine and the closing phenylalanine or tryptophan. The order of the fields is clone size, V gene, D gene, J gene, CDR3 protein, CDR3 DNA. The D gene is left open where the match is weak. For some rows the clone size is stated as once, few or many, or as a class when expanded; others skip it.

size: -
V: TRBV2
D: -
J: TRBJ2-7
CDR3: CASGQVGISLYEQYF
DNA: TGTGCCAGCGGCCAAGTTGGGATATCGCTCTACGAGCAGTACTTC

size: -
V: TRBV7-9
D: -
J: TRBJ2-7
CDR3: CASSLSGDSGEQYF
DNA: TGTGCCAGCAGTCTATCGGGGGATTCGGGAGAGCAGTACTTC

size: once
V: TRBV29-1
D: TRBD1
J: TRBJ1-4
CDR3: CSVDRTGEKLFF
DNA: TGCAGCGTGGACCGGACAGGGGAAAAACTGTTTTTT

size: -
V: TRBV2
D: -
J: TRBJ1-5
CDR3: CASSQRQNSNQPQHF
DNA: TGTGCCAGCAGTCAGCGACAGAATAGCAATCAGCCCCAGCATTTT

size: few
V: TRBV12-3/TRBV12-4
D: -
J: TRBJ2-2
CDR3: CASSLTTTGELFF
DNA: TGTGCCAGCAGTTTGACTACCACCGGGGAGCTGTTTTTT

size: -
V: TRBV25-1
D: TRBD1
J: TRBJ1-4
CDR3: CASSESETGGNEKLFF
DNA: TGTGCCAGCAGTGAATCTGAGACAGGGGGCAATGAAAAACTGTTTTTT

size: -
V: TRBV7-2
D: TRBD1
J: TRBJ1-1
CDR3: CASRRTGQDGGGSENTEAFF
DNA: TGTGCCAGCAGACGCACCGGACAGGATGGGGGTGGTTCCGAGAACACTGAAGCTTTCTTT

size: -
V: TRBV29-1
D: -
J: TRBJ2-7
CDR3: CSGDGDGYEQYF
DNA: TGCAGCGGAGACGGGGATGGCTACGAGCAGTACTTC

size: -
V: TRBV16
D: TRBD1
J: TRBJ1-6
CDR3: CASSQMTGRSYISPLHF
DNA: TGTGCCAGCAGCCAAATGACAGGGCGTAGTTATATTTCACCCCTCCACTTT

size: -
V: TRBV9
D: TRBD1
J: TRBJ1-6
CDR3: CASSPPTGDNRERPNSPLHF
DNA: TGTGCCAGCAGCCCTCCGACAGGGGATAACAGGGAGAGGCCTAATTCACCCCTCCACTTC

size: -
V: TRBV20-1
D: -
J: TRBJ2-7
CDR3: CSASFSAYGQYF
DNA: TGCAGTGCTAGTTTCAGTGCCTACGGGCAGTACTTC

size: -
V: TRBV10-3
D: -
J: TRBJ2-7
CDR3: CAISEGDNEQYF
DNA: TGTGCCATCAGTGAGGGGGATAACGAGCAGTACTTC

size: -
V: TRBV15
D: -
J: TRBJ2-6
CDR3: CATSRRDTSGANVLTF
DNA: TGTGCCACCAGCAGGAGGGACACCTCTGGGGCCAACGTCCTGACTTTC

size: -
V: TRBV7-9
D: TRBD1
J: TRBJ1-2
CDR3: CASSLQGGPYGYTF
DNA: TGTGCCAGCAGCTTACAGGGGGGCCCCTATGGCTACACCTTC

size: -
V: TRBV25-1
D: TRBD1
J: TRBJ1-1
CDR3: CASSARGQDTEAFF
DNA: TGTGCCAGCAGTGCTAGGGGACAGGACACTGAAGCTTTCTTT

size: once
V: TRBV7-9
D: -
J: TRBJ1-1
CDR3: CASSFPDEAFF
DNA: TGTGCCAGCAGCTTCCCAGACGAAGCTTTCTTT

size: few
V: TRBV9
D: -
J: TRBJ1-1
CDR3: CASSQGWVNTEAFF
DNA: TGTGCCAGCAGCCAAGGGTGGGTGAACACTGAAGCTTTCTTT

size: many
V: TRBV7-9
D: -
J: TRBJ1-4
CDR3: CASSLVGGSTNEKLFF
DNA: TGTGCCAGCAGCTTAGTTGGGGGCTCGACTAATGAAAAACTGTTTTTT

size: once
V: TRBV20-1
D: -
J: TRBJ2-5
CDR3: CSAQEGGPGGETQYF
DNA: TGCAGTGCCCAGGAGGGGGGGCCCGGTGGAGAGACCCAGTACTTC

size: few
V: TRBV20-1
D: -
J: TRBJ1-6
CDR3: CSARAQGRNSPLHF
DNA: TGCAGTGCTAGAGCGCAGGGGAGGAATTCACCCCTCCACTTT

size: many
V: TRBV25-1
D: TRBD1
J: TRBJ2-7
CDR3: CASTGTASYEQYF
DNA: TGTGCCAGCACTGGGACAGCGTCCTACGAGCAGTACTTC

size: -
V: TRBV5-1
D: TRBD1
J: TRBJ1-5
CDR3: CASTHRGGQPQHF
DNA: TGCGCCAGCACCCACAGGGGTGGCCAGCCCCAGCATTTT

size: few
V: TRBV10-1
D: -
J: TRBJ2-6
CDR3: CASSPKGSGANVLTF
DNA: TGCGCCAGCAGTCCCAAGGGCTCTGGGGCCAACGTCCTGACTTTC

size: many
V: TRBV7-9
D: -
J: TRBJ2-7
CDR3: CASSLTWGNEQYF
DNA: TGTGCCAGCAGCTTAACCTGGGGGAACGAGCAGTACTTC

size: many
V: TRBV29-1
D: -
J: TRBJ1-1
CDR3: CSVEMGTYTEAFF
DNA: TGCAGCGTTGAAATGGGGACGTACACTGAAGCTTTCTTT

size: -
V: TRBV20-1
D: -
J: TRBJ1-1
CDR3: CSARTGPGEAFF
DNA: TGCAGTGCTAGAACTGGGCCGGGTGAAGCTTTCTTT

size: many
V: TRBV7-9
D: -
J: TRBJ1-1
CDR3: CASSRTLQERNTEAFF
DNA: TGTGCCAGCAGCCGAACGCTACAAGAAAGGAACACTGAAGCTTTCTTT

size: many
V: TRBV10-2
D: TRBD2
J: TRBJ2-5
CDR3: CASSERIAGGQETQYF
DNA: TGCGCCAGCAGTGAGAGGATAGCGGGAGGGCAGGAGACCCAGTACTTC

size: -
V: TRBV19
D: TRBD1
J: TRBJ1-5
CDR3: CASQGVQGAYSNQPQHF
DNA: TGTGCCAGCCAAGGGGTCCAGGGGGCCTATAGCAATCAGCCCCAGCATTTT

size: once
V: TRBV9
D: -
J: TRBJ2-1
CDR3: CASSVDSFNEQFF
DNA: TGTGCCAGCAGCGTAGACAGTTTCAATGAGCAGTTCTTC

size: few
V: TRBV6-1
D: -
J: TRBJ2-6
CDR3: CASRPLGSGANVLTF
DNA: TGTGCCAGCAGACCCTTGGGCTCTGGGGCCAACGTCCTGACTTTC

size: -
V: TRBV2
D: -
J: TRBJ1-6
CDR3: CASSYSLGRDSPLHF
DNA: TGTGCCAGCAGTTACTCTTTAGGGAGAGATTCACCCCTCCACTTT

size: -
V: TRBV5-5
D: -
J: TRBJ2-7
CDR3: CASSRRDVDYEQYF
DNA: TGTGCCAGCAGCCGCCGGGACGTTGACTACGAGCAGTACTTC

size: many
V: TRBV2
D: -
J: TRBJ1-6
CDR3: CASSEWSARNSPLHF
DNA: TGTGCCAGCAGTGAATGGTCAGCCCGTAATTCACCCCTCCACTTT

size: -
V: TRBV5-1
D: -
J: TRBJ2-5
CDR3: CASSPSASEQETQYF
DNA: TGCGCCAGCAGCCCCTCGGCTAGCGAACAAGAGACCCAGTACTTC

size: -
V: TRBV2
D: -
J: TRBJ1-6
CDR3: CASSSITAQVSPLHF
DNA: TGTGCCAGCAGTTCCATTACCGCACAGGTTTCACCCCTCCACTTT

size: -
V: TRBV2
D: -
J: TRBJ2-5
CDR3: CASSEAWLETQYF
DNA: TGTGCCAGCAGTGAAGCGTGGCTAGAGACCCAGTACTTC

size: many
V: TRBV25-1
D: -
J: TRBJ1-6
CDR3: CASSEYGADNSPLHF
DNA: TGTGCCAGCAGTGAATATGGGGCCGATAATTCACCCCTCCACTTT

size: -
V: TRBV9
D: -
J: TRBJ2-5
CDR3: CASSPSPGGGVEETQYF
DNA: TGTGCCAGCAGCCCTTCCCCGGGGGGCGGGGTGGAAGAGACCCAGTACTTC

size: many
V: TRBV20-1
D: -
J: TRBJ1-3
CDR3: CSASPDWAGGNTIYF
DNA: TGCAGTGCTAGTCCCGATTGGGCAGGTGGAAACACCATATATTTT